The TCR beta chain described here comes from a study of blood T cell repertoires in COVID-19. About the research overall: Acute and convalescent COVID-19 samples came from the United States, Italy and Spain. T cells, B-cell-depleted T cells, or PBMCs provided the cDNA or gDNA that served as material.

As originally analysed: Reference gene primers were amplified, and this amplification served to estimate nucleated cell counts. Method: immunoSEQ multiplex PCR; TCRdb's copy keeps in-frame clones and lacks some. V and J calls plus clone size are reproduced from that table; the DNA served to infer D and trimming. Here the sample spans fewer than 30,000 clones, around nine tenths being singletons. CDR3 length: 17 residues. Germline-derived CDR1 and CDR2 are SGHTA and FQGNSA. The V and J ends lost 2 bases and 2 bases respectively, with 19 bases between them. The TCR was taken from a man between 50 and 59 years old with active COVID-19. The sequencing sample was made of peripheral blood. V is TRBV7-2 and J is TRBJ2-7; D gene ambiguous. In nucleotides, the CDR3 is TGTGCCAGCAGCTTAAGTGGTATGTCGTACAGAGCCTACGAGCAGTACTTC. It codes for CASSLSGMSYRAYEQYF.